This T cell receptor (beta chain) was captured in a study of cytomegalovirus exposure and HLA in healthy donors. Study as a whole: Sequencing of 150 million to 200 million T cells in an earlier analysis found around 110 million unique TCR beta sequences.

Germline V CDR1 and CDR2: SGDLS, YYNGEE. Trimming stripped 4 bases from V and 0 bases from J, with 13 bases between. The CDR3 length is 16 residues. No CMV serostatus was recorded for this donor. As to this clone: Antigen unknown.

Notes on the study in general: In a later analysis, V- and J-gene trimming of beta chains associated with a DCLRE1C missense variant, replicated independently.

The PCR contained 60 Vbeta and 13 Jbeta primers. Methods used by the authors: Later work found 65 million to 100 million unique TCR beta chains, with roughly 11 million shared. The assay was immunoSEQ multiplex PCR, and TCRdb's table has in-frame clones only and misses some. V, J and clone size were drawn from that table, and D and trimming were deduced from the DNA. The sample holds some 130,000 clones, 80% seen once. Material: PBMCs. This receptor was identified in a man in his thirties or forties in good health. V is TRBV9 and J is TRBJ1-4; D uncertain. The CDR3: CASSPQITATNEKLFF. CDR3 bases: TGTGCCAGCAGCCCCCAGATTACCGCAACTAATGAAAAACTGTTTTTT.